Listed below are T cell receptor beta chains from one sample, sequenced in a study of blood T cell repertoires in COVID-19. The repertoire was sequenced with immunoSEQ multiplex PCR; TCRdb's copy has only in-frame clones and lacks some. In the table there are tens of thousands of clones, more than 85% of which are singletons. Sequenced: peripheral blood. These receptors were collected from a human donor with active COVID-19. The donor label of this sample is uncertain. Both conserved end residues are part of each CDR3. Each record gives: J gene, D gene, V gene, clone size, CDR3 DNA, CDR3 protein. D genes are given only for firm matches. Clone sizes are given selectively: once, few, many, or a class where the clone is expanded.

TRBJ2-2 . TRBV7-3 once TGTGCCAGCAGCTTAGGTAGTGACACCGGGGAGCTGTTTTTT CASSLGSDTGELFF
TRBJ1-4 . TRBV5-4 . TGTGCCAGCAGTCTGAAGGGGATTGCAACTAATGAAAAACTGTTTTTT CASSLKGIATNEKLFF
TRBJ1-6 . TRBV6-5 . TGTGCCAGCCGACGCAAAGGGGAAGCAAATTCACCCCTCCACTTT CASRRKGEANSPLHF
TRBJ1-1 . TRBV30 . TGTGCCCGGGAGAGTAACACTGAAGCTTTCTTT CARESNTEAFF
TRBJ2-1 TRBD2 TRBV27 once TGTGCCAGCAGTTTAACTAGCGGGAGCTACAATGAGCAGTTCTTC CASSLTSGSYNEQFF
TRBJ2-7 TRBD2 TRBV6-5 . TGTGCCAGCAGTAAAACGGGGGGATACCTAAACGAGCAGTACTTC CASSKTGGYLNEQYF
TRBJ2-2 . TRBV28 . TGTGCCAGCGGCCCCCCTCGGGTGACCGGGGAGCTGTTTTTT CASGPPRVTGELFF
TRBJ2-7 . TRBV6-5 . TGTGCCAGCACCTCACCTAGGCAGGGAGGCCACGAGCAGTACTTC CASTSPRQGGHEQYF
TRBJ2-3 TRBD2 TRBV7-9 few TGTGCCAGCAGCCGGGAGGCCCTAACAGATACGCAGTATTTT CASSREALTDTQYF
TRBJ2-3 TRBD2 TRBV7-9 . TGTGCCAGCACAACGACTAGCGGAGAAACAGATACGCAGTATTTT CASTTTSGETDTQYF
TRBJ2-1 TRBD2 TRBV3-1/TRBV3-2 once TGTGCCAGCAGCCAAGGGGTCACCGGGAGGGCGAGTGAGCAGTTCTTC CASSQGVTGRASEQFF
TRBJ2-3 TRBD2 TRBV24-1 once TGTGCCACCGCTCGGGGGGGCGGCACAGATACGCAGTATTTT CATARGGGTDTQYF
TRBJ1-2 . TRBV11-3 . TGTGCCAGCAGCCCTGTTTATCACTATGGCTACACCTTC CASSPVYHYGYTF
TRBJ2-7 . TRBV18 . TGTGCCAGCTCACCGGTCAGGGAACCCTACGAGCAGTACTTC CASSPVREPYEQYF
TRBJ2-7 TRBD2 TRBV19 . TGTGCCAGTAGTTGGGCGGGAGGCGGTCCCTACGAGCAGTACTTC CASSWAGGGPYEQYF
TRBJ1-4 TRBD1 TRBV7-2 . TGTGCCAGCAGCGGATTAACGGGACAGACCGATAATGAAAAACTGTTTTTT CASSGLTGQTDNEKLFF
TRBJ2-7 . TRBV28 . TGTGCCACCTCAACTCGGGGGAACTCCTACGAGCAGTACTTC CATSTRGNSYEQYF
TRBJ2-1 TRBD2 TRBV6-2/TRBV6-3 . TGTGCCAGCAGCCCTGGACTAGGGACCTCTGAGCAGTTCTTC CASSPGLGTSEQFF
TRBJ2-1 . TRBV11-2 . TGTGCCAGCAGCTCCTCGGCAGGGGTCTACAATGAGCAGTTCTTC CASSSSAGVYNEQFF
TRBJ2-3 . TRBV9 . TGTGCCAGCAGCGTGGGTGGGGCGCGGACAGATACGCAGTATTTT CASSVGGARTDTQYF
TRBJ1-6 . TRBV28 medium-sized TGTGCCAGCTCCCCGAATTGGAGGTCACCCCTCCACTTT CASSPNWRSPLHF
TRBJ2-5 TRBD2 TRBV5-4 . TGTGCCAGCAGCTTCGGGGGGAGAGAGACCCAGTACTTC CASSFGGRETQYF
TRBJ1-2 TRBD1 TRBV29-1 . TGCAGCGTGGCAGGGGGTCTTTATGGCTACACCTTC CSVAGGLYGYTF
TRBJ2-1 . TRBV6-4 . TGTGCCACCGAAAAGTGGGGAGCTTGGAATGAGCAGTTCTTC CATEKWGAWNEQFF
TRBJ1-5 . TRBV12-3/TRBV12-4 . TGTGCCAGCAGTTTACCCGGCAATCAGCCCCAGCATTTT CASSLPGNQPQHF
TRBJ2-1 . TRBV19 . TGTGCCAGTAGTAGCGGGTACTCCTACAATGAGCAGTTCTTC CASSSGYSYNEQFF
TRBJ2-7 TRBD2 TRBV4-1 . TGCGCCAGCAGCCAGACTAGCGGGGCTATGTACGAGCAGTACTTC CASSQTSGAMYEQYF
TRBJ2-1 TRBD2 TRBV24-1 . TGTGCCACCGAGACTAGCGGGATAGTCAATGAGCAGTTCTTC CATETSGIVNEQFF
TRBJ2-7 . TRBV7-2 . TGTGCCAGCAGCTTTAGGGGCGGGATATCTTACGAGCAGTACTTC CASSFRGGISYEQYF
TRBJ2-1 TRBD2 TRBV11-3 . TGTGCCAGCAGCTTAGGGGAGGGGAGGGCCGGGAATGAGCAGTTCTTC CASSLGEGRAGNEQFF
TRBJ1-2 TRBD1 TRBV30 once TGTGCCTGGAGGGCAGGGGGTAGGGACTATGGCTACACCTTC CAWRAGGRDYGYTF
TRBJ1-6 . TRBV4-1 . TGCGCCAGCAGCCGCGAACACCCGACAGGAATCAATTCACCCCTCCACTTT CASSREHPTGINSPLHF
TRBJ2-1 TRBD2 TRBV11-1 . TGTGCCAGCAGCTCGGGACTAGCGGAGTTTAATGAGCAGTTCTTC CASSSGLAEFNEQFF
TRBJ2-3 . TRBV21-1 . TGTGCCAGCAGCTCCCACAGGGTAGATACGCAGTATTTT CASSSHRVDTQYF
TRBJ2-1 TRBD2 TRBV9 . TGTGCCAGCAGCGTCGGGACTAGCGGGAGTTCCTACAATGAGCAGTTCTTC CASSVGTSGSSYNEQFF
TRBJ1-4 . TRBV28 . TGTGCCAGCAGTCTCAACAACGAAAAACTGTTTTTT CASSLNNEKLFF
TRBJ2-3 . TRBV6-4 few TGTGCCAGCAGTGACTCGATTGGGGGGAAGCTGCAGTATTTT CASSDSIGGKLQYF
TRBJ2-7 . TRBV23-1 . TGCGCCAGCAGTCAGGTCCCCCTCCCTAACGAGCAGTACTTC CASSQVPLPNEQYF
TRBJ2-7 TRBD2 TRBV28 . TGTGCCAGCACCCAAGGGCGGGGGACCACTTCTACCTACGAGCAGTACTTC CASTQGRGTTSTYEQYF
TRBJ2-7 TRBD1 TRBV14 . TGTGCCAGCAGCCTGACAGGGGGGTTCTCCTACGAGCAGTACTTC CASSLTGGFSYEQYF
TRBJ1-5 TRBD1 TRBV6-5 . TGTGCCAGCAGGTCCGGACAGGGGAGCAATCAGCCCCAGCATTTT CASRSGQGSNQPQHF
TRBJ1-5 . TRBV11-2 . TGTGCCAGCAGCACCGGGCGCGGGGGGCGAAGCAATCAGCCCCAGCATTTT CASSTGRGGRSNQPQHF
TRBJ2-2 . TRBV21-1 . TGTGCCAGCAGTCCTTGGGGGGGCAACACCGGGGAGCTGTTTTTT CASSPWGGNTGELFF
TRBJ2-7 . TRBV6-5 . TGTGCCAGCAGTCCCCAGGGCCCTCCCGTTGGGGAGCAGTACTTC CASSPQGPPVGEQYF
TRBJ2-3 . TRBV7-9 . TGTGCCAGCAGCCAAAGGGAGCTAGCCTCAGATACGCAGTATTTT CASSQRELASDTQYF
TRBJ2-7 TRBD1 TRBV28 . TGTGCCAGCAGTCCCCCAGGACAGGGCAGCGAGCAGTACTTC CASSPPGQGSEQYF
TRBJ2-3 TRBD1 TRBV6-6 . TGTGCCAGCGTCGGCCGGGACAGGGTGTCAGATACGCAGTATTTT CASVGRDRVSDTQYF
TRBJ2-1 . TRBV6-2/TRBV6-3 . TGTGCCAGCAGCAACGACCGGAGGGAGAGCTCCTACAATGAGCAGTTCTTC CASSNDRRESSYNEQFF